This paragraph reports one TCR beta chain. What it binds is unknown. The data are from a study of graft-versus-host responses after intestinal transplantation. Whole-study context: Recipients were all induced with anti-thymocyte globulin, then given tacrolimus and steroids for about three years.

The CDR3 runs 13 residues. Germline V CDR1 and CDR2: MGHRA, YSYEKL. The V gene end was trimmed by 5 bases and the J gene end by 3 bases; junction bases not matched to a gene: 4. Assay used: immunoSEQ multiplex PCR; TCRdb lists only in-frame clones, some missing. Of about 71,000 clones listed, about 90% are singletons. The V gene is TRBV4-1, the J gene TRBJ2-7, with 7 bases matching TRBD2. This sample comprised unstimulated CD8+ T cells sorted from spleen or lymph node cells, obtained before intestinal transplant. The clonotype originates from a human donor who received an intestinal transplant. CDR3 nucleotides: TGCGCCAGCAGCTATGGGGGGGACTACGAGCAGTACTTC. It specifies CASSYGGDYEQYF.